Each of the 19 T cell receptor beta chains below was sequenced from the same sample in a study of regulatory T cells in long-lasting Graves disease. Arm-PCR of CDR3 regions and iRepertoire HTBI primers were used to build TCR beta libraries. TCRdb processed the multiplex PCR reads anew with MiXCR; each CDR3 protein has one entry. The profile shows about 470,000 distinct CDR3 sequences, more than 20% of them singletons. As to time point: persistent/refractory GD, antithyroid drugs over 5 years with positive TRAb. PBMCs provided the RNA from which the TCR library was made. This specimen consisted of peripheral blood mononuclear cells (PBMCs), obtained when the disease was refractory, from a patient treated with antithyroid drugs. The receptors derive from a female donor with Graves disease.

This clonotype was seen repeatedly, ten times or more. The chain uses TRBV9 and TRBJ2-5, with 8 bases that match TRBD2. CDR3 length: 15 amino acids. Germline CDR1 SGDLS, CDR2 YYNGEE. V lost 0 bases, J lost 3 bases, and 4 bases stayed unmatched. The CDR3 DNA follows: TGTGCCAGCAGCGTAGGCACTAGCGGCGAAGAGACCCAGTACTTC. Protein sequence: CASSVGTSGEETQYF.

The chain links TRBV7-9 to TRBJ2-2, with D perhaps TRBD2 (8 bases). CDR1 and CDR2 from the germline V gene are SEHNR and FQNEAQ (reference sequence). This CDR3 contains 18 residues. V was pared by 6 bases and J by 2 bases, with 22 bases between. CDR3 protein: CASRPRGGAGDNTGELFF. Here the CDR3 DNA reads TGTGCCAGCAGACCCAGGGGGGGAGCGGGAGATAACACCGGGGAGCTGTTTTTT.

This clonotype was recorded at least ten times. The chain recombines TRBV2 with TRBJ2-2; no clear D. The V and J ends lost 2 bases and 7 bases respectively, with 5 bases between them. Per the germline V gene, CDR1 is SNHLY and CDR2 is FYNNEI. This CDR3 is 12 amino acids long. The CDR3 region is CASSESHGELFF. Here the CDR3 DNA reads TGTGCCAGCAGTGAAAGTCACGGGGAGCTGTTTTTT.

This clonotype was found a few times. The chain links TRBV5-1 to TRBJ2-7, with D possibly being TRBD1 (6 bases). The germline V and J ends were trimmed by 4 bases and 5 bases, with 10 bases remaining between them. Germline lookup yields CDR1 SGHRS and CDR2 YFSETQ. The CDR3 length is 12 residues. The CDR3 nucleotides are TGCGCCAGCAGCGCGAGGGGGAACGAGCAGTACTTC. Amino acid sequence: CASSARGNEQYF.

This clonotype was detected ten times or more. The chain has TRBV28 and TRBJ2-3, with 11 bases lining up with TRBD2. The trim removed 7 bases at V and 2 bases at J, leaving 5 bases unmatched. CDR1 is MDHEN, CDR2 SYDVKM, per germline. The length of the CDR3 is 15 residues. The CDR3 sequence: CASTASGRPTDTQYF. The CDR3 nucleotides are TGTGCCAGCACAGCTAGCGGGAGGCCCACAGATACGCAGTATTTT. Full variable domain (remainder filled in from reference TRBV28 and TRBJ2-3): DVKVTQSSRYLVKRTGEKVFLECVQDMDHENMFWYRQDPGLGLRLIYFSYDVKMKEKGDIPEGYSVSREKKERFSLILESASTNQTSMYLCASTASGRPTDTQYFGPGTRLTVL.

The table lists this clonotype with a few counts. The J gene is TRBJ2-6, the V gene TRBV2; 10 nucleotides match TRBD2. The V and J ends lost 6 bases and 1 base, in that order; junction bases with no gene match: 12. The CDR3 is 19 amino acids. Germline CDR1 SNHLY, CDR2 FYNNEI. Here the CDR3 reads CASSRLGLAGVSGANVLTF. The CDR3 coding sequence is TGTGCCAGCAGCCGCTTGGGGCTAGCGGGAGTATCTGGGGCCAACGTCCTGACTTTC.

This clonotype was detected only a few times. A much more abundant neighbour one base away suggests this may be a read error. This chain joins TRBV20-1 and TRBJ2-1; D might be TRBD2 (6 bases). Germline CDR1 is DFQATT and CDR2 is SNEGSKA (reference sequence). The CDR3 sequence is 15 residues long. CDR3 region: CSARPLALSYNERFF. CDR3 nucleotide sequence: TGCAGTGCTCGGCCTCTAGCGCTCTCCTACAATGAGCGGTTCTTC.

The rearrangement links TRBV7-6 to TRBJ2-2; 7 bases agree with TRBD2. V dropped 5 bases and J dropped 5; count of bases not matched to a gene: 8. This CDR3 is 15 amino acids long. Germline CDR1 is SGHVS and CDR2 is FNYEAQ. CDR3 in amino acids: CASSQGHGGTGELFF. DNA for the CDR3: TGTGCCAGCAGCCAGGGCCACGGGGGGACCGGGGAGCTGTTTTTT.

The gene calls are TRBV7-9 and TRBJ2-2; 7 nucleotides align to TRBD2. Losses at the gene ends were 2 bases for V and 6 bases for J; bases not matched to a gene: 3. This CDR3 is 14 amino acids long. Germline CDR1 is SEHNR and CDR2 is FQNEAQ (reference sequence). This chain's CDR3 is CASSLPTSAGELFF. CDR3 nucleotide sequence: TGTGCCAGCAGCTTACCAACTAGCGCCGGGGAGCTGTTTTTT.

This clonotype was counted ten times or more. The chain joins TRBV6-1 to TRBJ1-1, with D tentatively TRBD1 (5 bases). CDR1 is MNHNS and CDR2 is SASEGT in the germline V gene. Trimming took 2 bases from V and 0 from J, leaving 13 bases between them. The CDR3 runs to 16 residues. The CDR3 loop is CASSEFGGNMNTEAFF. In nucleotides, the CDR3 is TGTGCCAGCAGTGAATTTGGGGGTAACATGAACACTGAAGCTTTCTTT.

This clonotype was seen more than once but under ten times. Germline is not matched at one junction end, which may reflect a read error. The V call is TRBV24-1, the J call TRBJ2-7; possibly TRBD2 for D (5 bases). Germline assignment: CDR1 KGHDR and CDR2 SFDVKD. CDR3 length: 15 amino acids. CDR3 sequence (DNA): TGTGCCACCAGTGATTGGAGAGGGATGACCTACGTGCAGTACTTC. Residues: CATSDWRGMTYVQYF.

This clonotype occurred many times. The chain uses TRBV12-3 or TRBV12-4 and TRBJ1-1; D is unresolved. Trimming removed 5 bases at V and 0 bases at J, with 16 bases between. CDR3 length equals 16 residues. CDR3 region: CASSLTETAMNTEAFF. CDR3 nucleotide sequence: TGTGCCAGCAGTCTAACCGAAACAGCTATGAACACTGAAGCTTTCTTT.

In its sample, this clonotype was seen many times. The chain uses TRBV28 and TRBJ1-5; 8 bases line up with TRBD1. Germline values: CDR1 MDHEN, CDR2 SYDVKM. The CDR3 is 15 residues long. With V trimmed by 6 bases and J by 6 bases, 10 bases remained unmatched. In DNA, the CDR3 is TGTGCCAGCAGGACTAGGGGGACAGGAGGTCAGCCCCAGCATTTT. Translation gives CASRTRGTGGQPQHF.

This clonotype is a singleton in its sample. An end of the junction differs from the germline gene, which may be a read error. The CDR3 DNA is TGTGGCAGCAGTCGAAGACAGGGGGAAAAGACGAACACTGAAGCTTTCTTT. The encoded protein is CGSSRRQGEKTNTEAFF. The J gene is TRBJ1-1, the V gene TRBV6-2 or TRBV6-3; 9 nucleotides line up with TRBD1. The CDR3 loop spans 17 amino acids. Germline loops: CDR1 MNHEY, CDR2 SVGEGT.

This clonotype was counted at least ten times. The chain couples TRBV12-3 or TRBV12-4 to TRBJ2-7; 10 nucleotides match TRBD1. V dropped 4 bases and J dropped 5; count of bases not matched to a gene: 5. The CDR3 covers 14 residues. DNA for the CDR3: TGTGCCAGCAGTTATGACAGGGGGCTTAACGAGCAGTACTTC. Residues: CASSYDRGLNEQYF.

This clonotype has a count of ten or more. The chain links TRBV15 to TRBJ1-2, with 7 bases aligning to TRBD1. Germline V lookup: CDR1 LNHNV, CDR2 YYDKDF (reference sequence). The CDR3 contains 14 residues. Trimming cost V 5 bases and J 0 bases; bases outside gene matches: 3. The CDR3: CATSGQGANYGYTF. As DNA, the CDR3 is TGTGCCACCAGCGGTCAGGGGGCTAACTATGGCTACACCTTC.

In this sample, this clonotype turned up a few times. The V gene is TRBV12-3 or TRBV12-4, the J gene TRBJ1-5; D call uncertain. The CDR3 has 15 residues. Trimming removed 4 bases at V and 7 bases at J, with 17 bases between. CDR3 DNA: TGTGCCAGCAGTTACCGGAGAGCAATGTTGCAGCCCCAGCATTTT. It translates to CASSYRRAMLQPQHF.

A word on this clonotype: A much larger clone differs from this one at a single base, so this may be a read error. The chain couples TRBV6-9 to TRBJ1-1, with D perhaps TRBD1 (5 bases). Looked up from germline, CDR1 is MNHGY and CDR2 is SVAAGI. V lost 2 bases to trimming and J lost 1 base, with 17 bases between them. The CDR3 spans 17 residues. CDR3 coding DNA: TGTGCCAGCAGTTATATTGGAGGGGCGTCATCGAACACTGAAGCTTTCTTT. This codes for CASSYIGGASSNTEAFF.

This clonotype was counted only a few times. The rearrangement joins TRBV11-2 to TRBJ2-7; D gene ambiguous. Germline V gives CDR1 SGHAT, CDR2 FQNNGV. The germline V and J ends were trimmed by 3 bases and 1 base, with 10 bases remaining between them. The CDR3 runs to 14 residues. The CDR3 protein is CASSFSHGSYEQYF. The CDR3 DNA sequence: TGTGCCAGCAGCTTTTCACACGGATCCTACGAGCAGTACTTC.